A selection of T cell receptor beta chains follows, all from one sample in a study of blood T cell repertoires in COVID-19. The data were produced by immunoSEQ multiplex PCR, yet TCRdb's version contains in-frame clones alone and is incomplete. Of roughly 200,000 clones listed, about 75% are singletons. The source material was peripheral blood. All receptors come from a woman aged 45-59 years with active or convalescent COVID-19. The CDR3 runs from the conserved cysteine through the conserved F or W. Each record gives: clone size, D gene, J gene, V gene, CDR3 DNA, CDR3 protein. The D gene is left open where the match is weak. Only some rows state a clone size, as once, few, many or a class for expanded clones.

NA | NA | TRBJ2-5 | TRBV2 | TGTGCCAGCAGTGAAGCCCGACTTCAAGAGACCCAGTACTTC | CASSEARLQETQYF
NA | TRBD2 | TRBJ2-2 | TRBV5-1 | TGCGCCAGCAGCTTCTGGACTAGCGGGGGCACCGGGGAGCTGTTTTTT | CASSFWTSGGTGELFF
NA | NA | TRBJ1-5 | TRBV7-8 | TGTGCCAGCAGCTTAGCGGACAGTTTATGGTGGGAGCCCCAGCATTTT | CASSLADSLWWEPQHF
NA | NA | TRBJ1-5 | TRBV5-1 | TGCGCCAGCAGCTGGTCAGGGGACAATCAGCCCCAGCATTTT | CASSWSGDNQPQHF
few | TRBD1 | TRBJ1-1 | TRBV28 | TGTGCCAGCAGTTCGACAGGGGATAAGGACACTGAAGCTTTCTTT | CASSSTGDKDTEAFF
NA | TRBD2 | TRBJ2-7 | TRBV19 | TGTGCCAGTAGTACTAGCGGGAGGGCCTACGAGCAGTACTTC | CASSTSGRAYEQYF
NA | NA | TRBJ2-7 | TRBV20-1 | TGCAGTGCTAGAGACAACTACGAGCAGTACTTC | CSARDNYEQYF
NA | NA | TRBJ2-5 | TRBV7-2 | TGTGCCAGCAGCCCCAGGGTTGTAGAGACCCAGTACTTC | CASSPRVVETQYF
once | TRBD1 | TRBJ1-5 | TRBV19 | TGTGCCCACCGGGACAGTATCAATCAGCCCCAGCATTTT | CAHRDSINQPQHF
NA | TRBD1 | TRBJ2-7 | TRBV5-4 | TGTGCCAGCAGCGGGCGGACAGGGGGCGGGTACGAGCAGTACTTC | CASSGRTGGGYEQYF
NA | TRBD1 | TRBJ1-3 | TRBV7-2 | TGTGCCAGCAGCACGGACAGGGGTCCTGGAAACACCATATATTTT | CASSTDRGPGNTIYF
few | TRBD2 | TRBJ2-1 | TRBV12-3/TRBV12-4 | TGTGCCAGCAGTTTAGGCGGGGGTGAGCAGTTCTTC | CASSLGGGEQFF
NA | NA | TRBJ2-3 | TRBV3-1/TRBV3-2 | TGTGCCAGCAGCCGGAATGCGGGCGCAGATACGCAGTATTTT | CASSRNAGADTQYF
NA | TRBD2 | TRBJ2-2 | TRBV4-1 | TGCGCCAGCAGCCAAGACCCGACTAGCGGGAGTCTCGGCGGGGAGCTGTTTTTT | CASSQDPTSGSLGGELFF
NA | NA | TRBJ1-4 | TRBV10-2 | TGCGCCAGCAGTGAGTTGGGGCTTGGAAAACTGTTTTTT | CASSELGLGKLFF
once | TRBD2 | TRBJ2-3 | TRBV9 | TGTGCCAGCAGCCCCCGGGGTAGCGGGGGAACTTCAGATACGCAGTATTTT | CASSPRGSGGTSDTQYF
many | NA | TRBJ2-7 | TRBV11-2 | TGTGCCAGCAGCTTATTGTCCGGGAGGAGGGGGTCCTACGAGCAGTACTTC | CASSLLSGRRGSYEQYF
NA | TRBD1 | TRBJ1-2 | TRBV28 | TGTGCCAGCAGTCCCTATCGACAGGGGTCTAGTGGCTACACCTTC | CASSPYRQGSSGYTF
NA | NA | TRBJ1-5 | TRBV5-1 | TGCGCCAGCAGCCTGGGGGGGGAGAATCAGCCCCAGCATTTT | CASSLGGENQPQHF
NA | NA | TRBJ2-3 | TRBV2 | TGTGCCAGCACCACCGTACTTACAGATACGCAGTATTTT | CASTTVLTDTQYF
NA | NA | TRBJ2-2 | TRBV6-6 | TGTGCCAGCAGATTGACAGAGTTCCCCGGGGAGCTGTTTTTT | CASRLTEFPGELFF
NA | TRBD1 | TRBJ1-4 | TRBV15 | TGTGCCACCAGCAGAGATCCGGGACAGGGGGAGCCCGAGTGGGGAAAACTGTTTTTT | CATSRDPGQGEPEWGKLFF
NA | NA | TRBJ1-1 | TRBV5-5 | TGTGCCAGCAGCCGACAGAGCATGAACACTGAAGCTTTCTTT | CASSRQSMNTEAFF
NA | TRBD1 | TRBJ1-4 | TRBV5-8 | TGTGCCAGCAGCCTCCGGACAGGGGGCCTAAATGAAAAACTGTTTTTT | CASSLRTGGLNEKLFF
medium-sized | TRBD2 | TRBJ2-1 | TRBV29-1 | TGCAGCGTTGAAGATGGGGGGGCTAGCGGGGATGAGCAGTTCTTC | CSVEDGGASGDEQFF
NA | NA | TRBJ2-3 | TRBV12-3/TRBV12-4 | TGTGCCAGCAGTTTTTCGGATACGCAGTATTTT | CASSFSDTQYF
few | NA | TRBJ1-4 | TRBV5-4 | TGTGCCAGCAGCCCTACAGCTAATGAAAAACTGTTTTTT | CASSPTANEKLFF
NA | NA | TRBJ1-1 | TRBV28 | TGTGCCAGCAGCCGGGGGGGGGCGCAAACTGAAGCTTTCTTT | CASSRGGAQTEAFF
NA | NA | TRBJ1-6 | TRBV5-1 | TGCGCCAGCACCGCGAGAGCGGGTACGGATTCACCCCTCCACTTT | CASTARAGTDSPLHF
NA | TRBD1 | TRBJ2-3 | TRBV9 | TGTGCCAGCAGCGTAGTGGGGACAGCCTCAGATACGCAGTATTTT | CASSVVGTASDTQYF
NA | TRBD1 | TRBJ1-2 | TRBV7-9 | TGTGCCAGCAGCTTAGCAGGGCAGGGGGAATTTGGCTACACCTTC | CASSLAGQGEFGYTF
NA | NA | TRBJ2-3 | TRBV5-4 | TGTGCCAGCAGCACCGCGGAGATGGCTAGCACAGATACGCAGTATTTT | CASSTAEMASTDTQYF
NA | NA | TRBJ1-2 | TRBV12-3/TRBV12-4 | TGTGCCAGCAGTTTATTGGGGGCTGGGGGCTACACCTTC | CASSLLGAGGYTF
NA | NA | TRBJ2-5 | TRBV10-3 | TGTGCCATGCGGGAAGGTGGGGCGGAGACCCAGTACTTC | CAMREGGAETQYF
NA | TRBD2 | TRBJ2-1 | TRBV20-1 | TGCAGTGCTAGTTTTCCCGGGACTAGCGGGCTCAATGAGCAGTTCTTC | CSASFPGTSGLNEQFF
NA | NA | TRBJ1-1 | TRBV5-4 | TGTGCCAGCAGCGGCGGGGCTGGCAGATTAATAATGAACACTGAAGCTTTCTTT | CASSGGAGRLIMNTEAFF
once | NA | TRBJ1-2 | TRBV15 | TGTGCCACCAGCAGCCCCGAACCACTAGAGAGTGGCTACACCTTC | CATSSPEPLESGYTF
once | NA | TRBJ1-6 | TRBV28 | TGTGCCAGCAGTTTACGGGATTCACCCCTCCACTTT | CASSLRDSPLHF
NA | TRBD1 | TRBJ2-7 | TRBV18 | TGTGCCAGCTCACCAAGGGGGACAGGGGACGTCGAGCAGTACTTC | CASSPRGTGDVEQYF
NA | NA | TRBJ2-3 | TRBV3-1/TRBV3-2 | TGTGCCAGCAGTCATACTAGCACAGATACGCAGTATTTT | CASSHTSTDTQYF
NA | TRBD1 | TRBJ1-1 | TRBV19 | TGTGCCAGTATGAGGACAGGGGAGAAGACTGAAGCTTTCTTT | CASMRTGEKTEAFF
NA | TRBD2 | TRBJ2-5 | TRBV19 | TGTGCCAGTAGTCGGGCGGGGGGGCCTGAAGAGACCCAGTACTTC | CASSRAGGPEETQYF
NA | TRBD2 | TRBJ2-3 | TRBV2 | TGTGCCAGCAGTGGGAGTAGCGGGGGGGGAGATACGCAGTATTTT | CASSGSSGGGDTQYF
NA | NA | TRBJ2-7 | TRBV2 | TGTGCCAGCAGTGATCCGGCAGGGGCGGACGAGCAGTACTTC | CASSDPAGADEQYF
NA | NA | TRBJ2-7 | TRBV6-5 | TGTGCCAGCAGGGAGACAGGTGCCTACGAGCAGTACTTC | CASRETGAYEQYF
NA | NA | TRBJ2-2 | TRBV19 | TGTGCCAGTAGTATGGGGCTGGGCAGGGGCTCCGGGGAGCTGTTTTTT | CASSMGLGRGSGELFF
NA | TRBD1 | TRBJ2-7 | TRBV5-6 | TGTGCCAGCAGCTTGAGGACAGGGGTATTCGACGAGCAGTACTTC | CASSLRTGVFDEQYF
NA | NA | TRBJ2-7 | TRBV13 | TGTGCCAGCAGCTCTTCTACTTTTTCCATTCTCCTCTGCGAGCAGTACTTC | CASSSSTFSILLCEQYF
NA | NA | TRBJ2-7 | TRBV19 | TGTGCCAGTACGGGTCGGTCGTCAGACGAGCAGTACTTC | CASTGRSSDEQYF
NA | TRBD2 | TRBJ2-5 | TRBV7-2 | TGTGCCAGCAGGGGCGGGACTAGCGGGGCGTACCCCCAGTACTTC | CASRGGTSGAYPQYF
NA | NA | TRBJ2-3 | TRBV18 | TGTGCCAGCGCTTCGTGGGGCGCTAGCACAGATACGCAGTATTTT | CASASWGASTDTQYF
NA | NA | TRBJ2-1 | TRBV29-1 | TGCAGCGTTGTCAGCGGCTACAATGAGCAGTTCTTC | CSVVSGYNEQFF
NA | NA | TRBJ1-1 | TRBV7-9 | TGTGCCAGCAGCCCATCCGAGGTGGCCACTGAAGCTTTCTTT | CASSPSEVATEAFF